This TCR beta chain was sequenced for a study of TIL therapy for anti-PD-1-resistant metastatic lung cancer. Study at large: Tumors had a median PD-L1 proportion score of around 6%. Several tumors were EGFR-mutant and two were ALK-rearranged. Study-wide results and limits: Patients were highly selected, enriched for treatment-naive, never-smoker and oncogene-addicted cases.

Sequencing used immunoSEQ v3. The data were produced by immunoSEQ multiplex PCR, yet TCRdb's version contains in-frame clones alone and is incomplete. The sample contains under 65,000 clones, roughly four fifths of which appear only once. The time point here: pre-treatment sample, taken before nivolumab and TIL therapy. Worth noting for this clone: Its antigen is still unknown.

V was clipped by 2 bases and J by 4 bases; unmatched bases: 7. CDR3 length equals 15 residues. From germline, CDR1 is LGHNA and CDR2 YSLEER. The chain carries TRBV4-3 and TRBJ1-1; TRBD1 matches at 7 bases. Source: blood, taken at baseline. This receptor was obtained from a person aged 25 to 85 with non-small cell lung cancer. CDR3 bases: TGCGCCAGCAGCCAACGGGACAGTATATCCACTGAAGCTTTCTTT. Protein sequence: CASSQRDSISTEAFF.